This TCR beta chain was sequenced in a study of CD8+ T cells in alopecia areata. The overall study: Treated patients were given oral tofacitinib, which was dosed at 5 to 10 mg twice daily. Regarding the study as a whole: In patients, TCRs were shared less clearly than in mice, and HLA may possibly be involved. Relative to normal scalp, lesional scalp, especially alopecia totalis/universalis, showed higher clonality.

About this clone itself: As yet, its antigen is unknown.

Sorting separated CD4+ and CD8+ T cells out of PBMCs. The sequencing template was cDNA reverse transcribed from extracted RNA. Here immunoSEQ multiplex PCR was the method, and the copy in TCRdb shows in-frame clones only, minus some. The sample consists of about 200,000 clones, approximately 52% of them appearing once. The source of this sequence is a human donor with alopecia areata. The sample here was CD4+ T cells sorted from blood, taken at week 0.

CDR3 DNA: TGTGCCAGTAGAAACACCGCCTATGGCTACACCTTC. Encoded protein: CASRNTAYGYTF. The chain links TRBV19 to TRBJ1-2; D gene ambiguous. Trimming took 6 bases from V and 4 from J, leaving 9 bases between them. The CDR3 covers 12 residues. Germline assignment: CDR1 LNHDA and CDR2 SQIVND (reference sequence).